This T cell receptor beta chain was obtained from a study of regulatory T cells in long-lasting Graves disease. Sequencing libraries for TCR beta were prepared with iRepertoire HTBI primers and Arm-PCR of CDR3 regions. TCRdb recomputed calls from the multiplex PCR reads with MiXCR, one row per CDR3 protein. The profile shows just over 600,000 distinct CDR3 sequences, 15% to 20% of them singletons. Regarding time point: newly diagnosed GD, antithyroid drugs for less than 3 months. RNA isolated from PBMCs was used to make the TCR library. An endocrinology department in Xi'an, China, recruited the patients. V was shortened by 8 bases and J by 5 bases, with 16 bases between the two germline ends. Looked up from germline, CDR1 is LNHDA and CDR2 is SQIVND (reference sequence). This CDR3 has 15 residues. This clonotype has a handful of counts. These data were also filed under a second study, of T cells in Graves' hyperthyroidism and ophthalmopathy.

The chain couples TRBV19 to TRBJ1-6; possibly TRBD1 for D (6 bases). The specimen was peripheral blood mononuclear cells (PBMCs), collected at new diagnosis, from a patient treated with antithyroid drugs. The receptor comes from a woman in her thirties with Graves disease. This CDR3 reads CASRRRQGNNSPLHF. CDR3 coding DNA: TGTGCCAGTCGAAGGAGGCAGGGGAATAATTCACCCCTCCACTTT.